This T cell receptor (beta chain) was identified during a study of T cell repertoires in cytomegalovirus infection. As for the study in general: CMV infection plus the matching HLA type was flagged by public TCR beta signatures. Study-level findings and limits: Within the response measured ex vivo, HLA-C-restricted CMV-specific TCR beta clonotypes were dominant. Adding up the frequency of public TCR beta families identified people who carried CMV plus the relevant HLA.

TCRdb processed the reads anew with MiXCR; each CDR3 protein has one entry. Of about 130,000 distinct CDR3 sequences listed, 7% to 9.5% were seen once; the top ten hold 10%. This clonotype was detected only a few times. As yet, its antigen is unknown. Germline CDR1 is SGDLS and CDR2 is YYNGEE. This CDR3 has 16 residues. Trimming took 3 bases from V and 2 from J; bases not matched to a gene: 9. The TCR sequence derives from a human donor in good health (CMV status not recorded). Some clones in this sample may be carry-over from other donors' samples. The chain employs TRBV9 and TRBJ1-1; 8 positions match TRBD1. Sample: PBMCs. The CDR3 loop reads CASSARQGNLNTEAFF. CDR3 coding DNA: TGTGCCAGCAGCGCCCGACAGGGGAACCTTAACACTGAAGCTTTCTTT.